The entry below describes one T cell receptor (beta chain). Its specificity is unknown. The data were taken from a study of graft-versus-host responses after intestinal transplantation. Study-level information: Once they had received anti-thymocyte globulin induction, all recipients took tacrolimus and steroids for around three years. Findings of the study overall: The authors found GvH clones in recipient marrow, some appearing first in ileum or blood.

Libraries were prepared by immunoSEQ multiplex PCR; TCRdb keeps only in-frame clonotypes and omits some of them. The sample lists about 130,000 clones, 80% to 95% occurring once. The TCR originated in a human donor who received an intestinal transplant. The source material was unstimulated CD4+ T cells sorted from spleen or lymph node cells, sampled before intestinal transplant.

CDR3 DNA: TGTGCCAGCAGCATTAGTGCGTTGGAGACCCAGTACTTC. Its protein is CASSISALETQYF. J is TRBJ2-5 and V is TRBV7-9; D gene ambiguous. Between the trimmed V and J ends, which lost 5 bases and 5 bases, there was a span of 12 bases. Germline lookup yields CDR1 SEHNR and CDR2 FQNEAQ (reference sequence). The CDR3 is 13 amino acids.